This T cell receptor beta chain was found in a study of blood T cell repertoires in COVID-19. This clone was recorded a few times. Germline V gene lookup returns CDR1 PRHDT and CDR2 FYEKMQ (reference sequence). The V gene end was trimmed by 4 bases and the J gene end by 4 bases; junction bases not matched to a gene: 10. The length of the CDR3 is 15 residues. Source study methods: Nucleated cell counts were estimated from reference gene primer amplification. The table came from immunoSEQ multiplex PCR; TCRdb's copy has only in-frame clones and leaves some out. V and J calls and clone size are those listed in that table; D and trimming were worked out from the DNA. The table has approximately 260,000 clones, 82% seen once; the top ten hold about an eighth.

The sequenced material came from peripheral blood. The gene calls are TRBV13 and TRBJ2-7, with 7 bases matching TRBD1. The receptor comes from a woman aged 55-70 years with active or convalescent COVID-19. In DNA, the CDR3 is TGTGCCAGCAGCTACACACAGACAGGGAGTTACGAGCAGTACTTC. It is translated as CASSYTQTGSYEQYF.